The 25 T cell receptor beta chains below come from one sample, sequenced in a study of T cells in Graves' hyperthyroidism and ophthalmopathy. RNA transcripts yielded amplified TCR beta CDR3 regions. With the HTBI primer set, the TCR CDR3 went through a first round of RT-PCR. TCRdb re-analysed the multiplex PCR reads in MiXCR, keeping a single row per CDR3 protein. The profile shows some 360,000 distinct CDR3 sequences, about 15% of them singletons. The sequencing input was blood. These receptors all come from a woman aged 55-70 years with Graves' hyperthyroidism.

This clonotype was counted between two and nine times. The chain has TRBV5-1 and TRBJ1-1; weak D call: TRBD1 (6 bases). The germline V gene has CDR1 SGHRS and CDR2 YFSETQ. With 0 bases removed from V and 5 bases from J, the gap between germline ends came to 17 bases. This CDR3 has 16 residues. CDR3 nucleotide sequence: TGCGCCAGCAGCTTGGCCCAGGGGCCGTATGATACTGAAGCTTTCTTT. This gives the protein CASSLAQGPYDTEAFF.

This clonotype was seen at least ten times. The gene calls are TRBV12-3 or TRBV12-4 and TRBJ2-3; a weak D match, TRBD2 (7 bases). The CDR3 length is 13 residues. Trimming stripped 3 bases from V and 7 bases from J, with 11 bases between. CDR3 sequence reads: CASSFGGANTQYF. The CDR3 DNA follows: TGTGCCAGCAGTTTTGGGGGGGCCAATACGCAGTATTTT.

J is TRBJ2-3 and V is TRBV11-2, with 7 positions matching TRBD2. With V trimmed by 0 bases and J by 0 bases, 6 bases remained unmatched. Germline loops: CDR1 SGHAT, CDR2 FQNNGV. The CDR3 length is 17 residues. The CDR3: CASSLEWGSGSTDTQYF. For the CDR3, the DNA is TGTGCCAGCAGCTTAGAGTGGGGTAGCGGGAGCACAGATACGCAGTATTTT. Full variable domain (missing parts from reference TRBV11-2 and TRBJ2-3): EAGVAQSPRYKIIEKRQSVAFWCNPISGHATLYWYQQILGQGPKLLIQFQNNGVVDDSQLPKDRFSAERLKGVDSTLKIQPAKLEDSAVYLCASSLEWGSGSTDTQYFGPGTRLTVL.

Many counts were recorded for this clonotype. The CDR3 nucleotides are TGTGCCAGCAAGACCGGGACAGGGAGGTACGAGCAGTACTTC. Encoded protein: CASKTGTGRYEQYF. The chain employs TRBV27 and TRBJ2-7; 9 positions match TRBD1. The length of the CDR3 is 14 residues. Trimming took 7 bases from V and 4 from J; bases not matched to a gene: 8. From germline, CDR1 is MNHEY and CDR2 SMNVEV (reference sequence).

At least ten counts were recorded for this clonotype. The chain's CDR3 is CASSAGSEGNYGYTF. CDR3 DNA: TGTGCCAGCAGTGCGGGATCGGAGGGCAACTATGGCTACACCTTC. The chain is built from TRBV28 and TRBJ1-2; D gene uncertain. V was pared by 5 bases and J by 2 bases, with 15 bases between. CDR1 is MDHEN, CDR2 SYDVKM, per germline. The CDR3 length is 15 residues.

CDR3: CASSLIQDSNQPQHF. CDR3 DNA: TGTGCCAGCAGCTTAATCCAGGATAGCAATCAGCCCCAGCATTTT. This sequence joins TRBV7-8 and TRBJ1-5; D remains unclear. This CDR3 is 15 amino acids long. From germline, CDR1 is SGHVS and CDR2 FQNEAQ. Trimming pared 2 bases from V and 0 bases from J, leaving 8 bases between.

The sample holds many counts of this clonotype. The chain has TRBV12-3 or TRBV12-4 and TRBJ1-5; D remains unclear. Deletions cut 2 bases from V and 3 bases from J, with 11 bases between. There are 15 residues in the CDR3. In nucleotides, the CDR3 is TGTGCCAGCAGTTTAAGCGGCAGAGCCAATCAGCCCCAGCATTTT. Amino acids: CASSLSGRANQPQHF.

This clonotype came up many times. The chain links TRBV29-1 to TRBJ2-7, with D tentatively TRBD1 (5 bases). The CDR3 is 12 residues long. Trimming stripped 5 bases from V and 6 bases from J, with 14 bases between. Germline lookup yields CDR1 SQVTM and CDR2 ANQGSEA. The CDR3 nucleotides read TGCAGCGTTTGGGGCTCGAAAAGCGAGCAGTACTTC. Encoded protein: CSVWGSKSEQYF.

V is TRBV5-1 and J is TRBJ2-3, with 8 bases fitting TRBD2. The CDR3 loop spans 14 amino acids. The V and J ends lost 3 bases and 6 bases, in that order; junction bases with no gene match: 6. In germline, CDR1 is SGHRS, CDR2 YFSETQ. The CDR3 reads CASSSSGSFDTQYF. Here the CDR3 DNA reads TGCGCCAGCAGCTCCAGCGGGAGTTTTGATACGCAGTATTTT.

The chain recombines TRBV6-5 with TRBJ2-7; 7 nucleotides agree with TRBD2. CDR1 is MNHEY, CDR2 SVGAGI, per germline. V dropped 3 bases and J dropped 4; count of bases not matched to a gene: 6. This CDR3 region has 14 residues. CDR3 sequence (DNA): TGTGCCAGCAGTTATCGGGGGAGGGCGTACGAGCAGTACTTC. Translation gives CASSYRGRAYEQYF.

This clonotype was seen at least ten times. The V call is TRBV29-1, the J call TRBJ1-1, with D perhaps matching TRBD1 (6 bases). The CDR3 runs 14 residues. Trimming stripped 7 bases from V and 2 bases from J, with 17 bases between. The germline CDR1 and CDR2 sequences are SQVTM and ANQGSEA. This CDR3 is CSATRTVRNTEAFF. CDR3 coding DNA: TGCAGCGCAACTAGGACAGTCCGTAACACTGAAGCTTTCTTT.

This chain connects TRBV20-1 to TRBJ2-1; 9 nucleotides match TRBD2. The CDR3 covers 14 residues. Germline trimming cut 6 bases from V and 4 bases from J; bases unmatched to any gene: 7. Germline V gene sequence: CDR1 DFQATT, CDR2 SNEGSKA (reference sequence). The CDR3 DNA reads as TGCAGTGCCATTAGCGGGGGCGGGTACAATGAGCAGTTCTTC. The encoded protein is CSAISGGGYNEQFF.

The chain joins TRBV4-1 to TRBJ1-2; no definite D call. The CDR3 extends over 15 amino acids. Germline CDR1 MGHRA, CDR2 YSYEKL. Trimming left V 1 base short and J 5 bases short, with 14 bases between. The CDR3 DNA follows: TGCGCCAGCAGCCAAGTGGAGGGAGGCGGTTATGGCTACACCTTC. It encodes CASSQVEGGGYGYTF.

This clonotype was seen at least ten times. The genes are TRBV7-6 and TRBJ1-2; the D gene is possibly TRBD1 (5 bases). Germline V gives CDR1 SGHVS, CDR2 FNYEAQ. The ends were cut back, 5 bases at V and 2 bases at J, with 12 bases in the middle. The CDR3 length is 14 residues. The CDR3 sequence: CASSQSGGNYGYTF. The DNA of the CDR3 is TGTGCCAGCAGCCAAAGTGGGGGAAACTATGGCTACACCTTC.

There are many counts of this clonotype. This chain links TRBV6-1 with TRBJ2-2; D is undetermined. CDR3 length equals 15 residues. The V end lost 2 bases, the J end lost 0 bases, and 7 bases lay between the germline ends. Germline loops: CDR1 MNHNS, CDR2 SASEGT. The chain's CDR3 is CASSEWAANTGELFF. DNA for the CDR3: TGTGCCAGCAGTGAATGGGCAGCGAACACCGGGGAGCTGTTTTTT.

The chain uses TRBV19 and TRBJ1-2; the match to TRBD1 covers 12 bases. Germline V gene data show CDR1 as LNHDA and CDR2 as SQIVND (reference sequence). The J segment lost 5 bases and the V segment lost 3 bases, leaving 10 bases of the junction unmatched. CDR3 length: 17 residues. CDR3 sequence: CASSMGTGGPRGYGYTF. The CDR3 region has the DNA TGTGCCAGTAGTATGGGGACAGGGGGCCCCCGGGGGTATGGCTACACCTTC.

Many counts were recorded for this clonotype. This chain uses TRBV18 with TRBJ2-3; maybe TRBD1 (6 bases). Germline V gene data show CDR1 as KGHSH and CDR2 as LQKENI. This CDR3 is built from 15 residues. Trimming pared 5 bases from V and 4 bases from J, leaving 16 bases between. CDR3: CASSTLAGVPDTQYF. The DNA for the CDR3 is TGTGCCAGCTCAACTCTTGCAGGGGTGCCAGATACGCAGTATTTT.

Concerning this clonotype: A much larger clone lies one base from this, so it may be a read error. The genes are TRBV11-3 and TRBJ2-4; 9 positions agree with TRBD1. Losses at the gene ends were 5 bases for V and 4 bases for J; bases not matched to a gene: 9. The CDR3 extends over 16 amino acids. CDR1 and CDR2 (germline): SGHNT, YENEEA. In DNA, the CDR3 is TGTGCCAGCAGCCCCGACAGGGGGGGGATTAAAAACATTCAGTACTTC. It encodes CASSPDRGGIKNIQYF.

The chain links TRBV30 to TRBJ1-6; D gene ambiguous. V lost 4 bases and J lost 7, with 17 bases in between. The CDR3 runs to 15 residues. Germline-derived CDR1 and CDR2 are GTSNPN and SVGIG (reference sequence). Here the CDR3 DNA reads TGTGCCTGGACCCCCTACGGCCAGGCCAATTCACCCCTCCACTTT. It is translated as CAWTPYGQANSPLHF.

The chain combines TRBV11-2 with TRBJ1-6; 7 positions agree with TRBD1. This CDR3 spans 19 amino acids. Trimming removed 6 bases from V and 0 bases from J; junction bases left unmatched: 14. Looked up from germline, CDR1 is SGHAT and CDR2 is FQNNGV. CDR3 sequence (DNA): TGTGCCAGCAGGACAACAGGGGAGCGCGCGGGCTCCTATAATTCACCCCTCCACTTT. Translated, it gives CASRTTGERAGSYNSPLHF. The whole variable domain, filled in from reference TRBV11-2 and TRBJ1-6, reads EAGVAQSPRYKIIEKRQSVAFWCNPISGHATLYWYQQILGQGPKLLIQFQNNGVVDDSQLPKDRFSAERLKGVDSTLKIQPAKLEDSAVYLCASRTTGERAGSYNSPLHFGNGTRLTVT.

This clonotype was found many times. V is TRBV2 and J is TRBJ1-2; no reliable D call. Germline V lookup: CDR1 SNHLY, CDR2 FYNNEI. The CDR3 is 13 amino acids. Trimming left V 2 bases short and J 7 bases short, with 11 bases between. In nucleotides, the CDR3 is TGTGCCAGCAGTGAATTGACGGATAGTGGCTACACCTTC. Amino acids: CASSELTDSGYTF.

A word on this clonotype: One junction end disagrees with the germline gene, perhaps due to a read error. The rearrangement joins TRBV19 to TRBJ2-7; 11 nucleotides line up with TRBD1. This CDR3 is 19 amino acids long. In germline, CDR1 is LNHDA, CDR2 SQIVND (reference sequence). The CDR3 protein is CASGPGTGGVAGVTYEQYF. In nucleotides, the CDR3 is TGTGCCAGTGGCCCCGGGACAGGGGGAGTGGCGGGGGTGACCTACGAGCAATACTTC.

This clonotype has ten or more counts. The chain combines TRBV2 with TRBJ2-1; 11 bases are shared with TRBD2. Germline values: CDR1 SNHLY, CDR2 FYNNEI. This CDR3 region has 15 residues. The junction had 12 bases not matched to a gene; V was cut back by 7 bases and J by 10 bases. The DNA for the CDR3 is TGTGCCAGCATACTTAGTAGCGGGAGGGATGGGGAGCAGTTCTTC. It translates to CASILSSGRDGEQFF. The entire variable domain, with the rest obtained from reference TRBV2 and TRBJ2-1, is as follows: EPEVTQTPSHQVTQMGQEVILRCVPISNHLYFYWYRQILGQKVEFLVSFYNNEISEKSEIFDDQFSVERPDGSNFTLKIRSTKLEDSAMYFCASILSSGRDGEQFFGPGTRLTVL.

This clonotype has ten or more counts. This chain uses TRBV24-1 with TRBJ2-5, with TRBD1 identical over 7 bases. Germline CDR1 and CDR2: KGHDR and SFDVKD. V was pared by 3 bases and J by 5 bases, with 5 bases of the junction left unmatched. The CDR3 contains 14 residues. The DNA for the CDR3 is TGTGCCACCAGTGATCCAAGACAGGGCGAGACCCAGTACTTC. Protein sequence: CATSDPRQGETQYF.

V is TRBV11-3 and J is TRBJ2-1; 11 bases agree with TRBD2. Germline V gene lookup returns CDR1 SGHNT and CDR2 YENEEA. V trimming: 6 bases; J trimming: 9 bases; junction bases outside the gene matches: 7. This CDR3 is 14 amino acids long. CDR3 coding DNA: TGTGCCAGCAGACTAGCGGGAGCGGGGTCTGAGCAGTTCTTC. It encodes CASRLAGAGSEQFF.